Listed here are 27 T cell receptor beta chains from one sample, sequenced in a study of blood T cell repertoires in COVID-19. Assay used: immunoSEQ multiplex PCR; TCRdb lists only in-frame clones, some missing. The table lists tens of thousands of clones, 85% to 90% of them singletons. Sequencing input: peripheral blood. The receptors derive from a human donor in a cohort sampled during active COVID-19.

The chain uses TRBV6-5 and TRBJ2-7, with D perhaps TRBD1 (6 bases). V was trimmed by 5 bases and J by 6 bases, leaving 14 bases between them. CDR3 size: 13 residues. Per the germline V gene, CDR1 is MNHEY and CDR2 is SVGAGI. The CDR3 is CASSRGGYGEQYF. The CDR3 region has the DNA TGTGCCAGCAGTAGAGGGGGTTACGGCGAGCAGTACTTC.

This clone appeared a few times. V is TRBV6-1 and J is TRBJ2-7; TRBD1 is a possible D gene (6 bases). Germline V gene sequence: CDR1 MNHNS, CDR2 SASEGT. The germline V and J ends were trimmed by 1 base and 0 bases, with 7 bases remaining between them. The CDR3 loop spans 14 amino acids. CDR3 DNA sequence: TGTGCCAGCAGTGAAGGGACAGTCTCCTACGAGCAGTACTTC. Protein: CASSEGTVSYEQYF.

Worth noting for this clone: Mismatch with germline at one junction end may stem from a read error. The CDR3 sequence is CASRQGQGNEKLFF. The CDR3 nucleotides read TGTGCCAGCCGCCAAGGACAGGGGAATGAAAAACTGTTTTTT. The chain recombines TRBV3-1 (or the pseudogene TRBV3-2) with TRBJ1-4; 9 bases agree with TRBD1. The CDR3 totals 14 residues. Germline lookup yields CDR1 LGHDT and CDR2 YNNKEL (reference sequence).

The V and J genes are TRBV15 and TRBJ2-7, with D tentatively TRBD1 (6 bases). Germline V CDR1 and CDR2: LNHNV, YYDKDF (reference sequence). Trimming stripped 0 bases from V and 4 bases from J, with 16 bases between. The CDR3 has 16 residues. CDR3 in amino acids: CATSRELHRVEYEQYF. CDR3 nucleotide sequence: TGTGCCACCAGCAGAGAGCTTCACAGGGTGGAGTACGAGCAGTACTTC.

CDR3 loop: CASSFSAGGPTGNTIYF. CDR3 sequence (DNA): TGTGCCAGCAGTTTTTCGGCAGGGGGCCCCACTGGAAACACCATATATTTT. This chain links TRBV28 with TRBJ1-3, with 8 bases matching TRBD1. This CDR3 spans 17 amino acids. The junction had 9 bases not matched to a gene; V was cut back by 3 bases and J by 2 bases. Germline V gene lookup returns CDR1 MDHEN and CDR2 SYDVKM. Full variable domain (remainder filled in from reference TRBV28 and TRBJ1-3): DVKVTQSSRYLVKRTGEKVFLECVQDMDHENMFWYRQDPGLGLRLIYFSYDVKMKEKGDIPEGYSVSREKKERFSLILESASTNQTSMYLCASSFSAGGPTGNTIYFGEGSWLTVV.

The V call is TRBV27, the J call TRBJ1-5; D gene unclear. CDR1 MNHEY and CDR2 SMNVEV come from the germline V gene (reference sequence). V was clipped by 9 bases and J by 4 bases, with 10 bases between them. The CDR3 is 12 amino acids. The CDR3 DNA reads TGTGCCAGTGGAGTACAAAATCAGCCCCAGCATTTT. Amino acids: CASGVQNQPQHF.

The chain has TRBV15 and TRBJ1-1; no reliable D call. Between the trimmed V and J ends, which lost 3 bases and 0 bases, there was a span of 11 bases. The germline gives CDR1 LNHNV, CDR2 YYDKDF (reference sequence). The CDR3 extends over 15 amino acids. The CDR3 DNA sequence: TGTGCCACCAGCAGGTCTACAGAGATGAACACTGAAGCTTTCTTT. As protein: CATSRSTEMNTEAFF.

The chain recombines TRBV19 with TRBJ1-6; 7 bases fit TRBD1. The CDR3 sequence is 14 residues long. The germline gives CDR1 LNHDA, CDR2 SQIVND (reference sequence). V shed 1 base, J shed 9 bases, and the junction held 3 bases outside the gene matches. CDR3 sequence (DNA): TGTGCCAGTAGTATAGGGACAGGCGGTTCACCCCTCCACTTT. This sequence encodes CASSIGTGGSPLHF.

The genes are TRBV6-6 and TRBJ2-7; D is unresolved. Trimming removed 5 bases at V and 2 bases at J, with 13 bases between. Germline V gene lookup returns CDR1 MNHNY and CDR2 SVGAGI (reference sequence). The CDR3 has 14 residues. The CDR3 coding sequence is TGTGCCAGCAGTACTAATGCATATACCTACGAGCAGTACTTC. It is translated as CASSTNAYTYEQYF.

This chain links TRBV28 with TRBJ1-1, with 8 bases identical to TRBD1. CDR1 is MDHEN and CDR2 is SYDVKM in the germline V gene. J was trimmed by 4 bases and V by 6 bases; bases with no gene match: 4. This CDR3 contains 13 residues. The CDR3 spells CASRLQGGTEAFF. CDR3 nucleotide sequence: TGTGCCAGCAGACTACAGGGGGGCACTGAAGCTTTCTTT.

V usage is TRBV7-2 and J usage is TRBJ1-5; maybe TRBD1 (5 bases). Trimming left V 1 base short and J 4 bases short, with 11 bases between. The CDR3 spans 15 residues. CDR1 is SGHTA and CDR2 is FQGNSA in the germline V gene. CDR3 region: CASSLVRDSNQPQHF. CDR3 nucleotide sequence: TGTGCCAGCAGCTTAGTCCGGGACTCAAATCAGCCCCAGCATTTT.

This clone was recorded once. The CDR3 is CASSLGPEGNNEQFF. In DNA, the CDR3 is TGTGCCAGCAGCTTGGGTCCAGAGGGTAACAATGAGCAGTTCTTC. The chain couples TRBV5-4 to TRBJ2-1; TRBD2 might be the D (5 bases). The CDR3 runs 15 residues. V gave up 0 bases and J gave up 5 bases, with 12 bases separating them. The germline CDR1 and CDR2 sequences are SGHNT and YYREEE (reference sequence).

The gene calls are TRBV7-2 and TRBJ1-2, with D perhaps TRBD1 (5 bases). The length of the CDR3 is 16 residues. V was cut by 3 bases and J by 4 bases, with 18 bases left in between. CDR1 SGHTA and CDR2 FQGNSA come from the germline V gene. Written as DNA, the CDR3 is TGTGCCAGCAGCTTCTCCCCGGGGGACGGGGTCTATGGCTACACCTTC. Its protein is CASSFSPGDGVYGYTF.

The genes are TRBV11-1 and TRBJ1-1; no firm D call. Trimming cost V 5 bases and J 3 bases, with 7 bases left between them. CDR1 and CDR2 from the germline V gene are SGHAT and FQDESV (reference sequence). The CDR3 contains 12 residues. CDR3 sequence (DNA): TGTGCCAGCAGCCTCTCCTACACTGAAGCTTTCTTT. Translating it yields CASSLSYTEAFF.

The rearrangement joins TRBV6-6 to TRBJ2-1; 8 bases match TRBD1. The germline V gene has CDR1 MNHNY and CDR2 SVGAGI (reference sequence). J was trimmed by 7 bases and V by 2 bases; bases with no gene match: 7. The CDR3 is 15 amino acids. CDR3 in amino acids: CASSYRIRTGNEQFF. The CDR3 nucleotides read TGTGCCAGCAGTTACCGGATTAGGACAGGGAATGAGCAGTTCTTC.

The chain carries TRBV5-4 and TRBJ1-1; TRBD1 matches 12 bases. Germline V CDR1 and CDR2: SGHNT, YYREEE (reference sequence). J lost 1 base, V lost 3 bases, and 4 bases had no gene match. The CDR3 sequence is 16 residues long. The CDR3 coding sequence is TGTGCCAGCAGCTCCGGGACAGGGGGCAGGAACACTGAAGCTTTCTTT. Amino acids: CASSSGTGGRNTEAFF. The full variable domain, rest sourced from reference TRBV5-4 and TRBJ1-1, is ETGVTQSPTHLIKTRGQQVTLRCSSQSGHNTVSWYQQALGQGPQFIFQYYREEENGRGNFPPRFSGLQFPNYSSELNVNALELDDSALYLCASSSGTGGRNTEAFFGQGTRLTVV.

The gene calls are TRBV28 and TRBJ2-1; D remains unclear. The CDR3 length is 14 residues. The V gene's germline CDR1 is MDHEN and CDR2 SYDVKM. V shed 2 bases and J shed 8 bases, with 13 bases lying between them. This CDR3 reads CASSLRGPLDEQFF. CDR3 sequence (DNA): TGTGCCAGCAGTTTACGCGGTCCTTTGGATGAGCAGTTCTTC.

The rearrangement links TRBV24-1 to TRBJ2-3, with D perhaps TRBD2 (5 bases). Germline assignment: CDR1 KGHDR and CDR2 SFDVKD. V was pared by 4 bases and J by 5 bases, with 18 bases between. There are 16 residues in the CDR3. CDR3 bases: TGTGCCACCAGTGACCACCGGGTCTCCCGGGGAGATACGCAGTATTTT. It translates to CATSDHRVSRGDTQYF.

The chain links TRBV27 to TRBJ2-5, with 11 bases aligning to TRBD1. Germline CDR1 is MNHEY and CDR2 is SMNVEV (reference sequence). V dropped 8 bases and J dropped 5; count of bases not matched to a gene: 7. This CDR3 has 14 residues. The CDR3 region has the DNA TGTGCCAGCTCGAGGACAGGGGGCGGCGAGACCCAGTACTTC. Translating it yields CASSRTGGGETQYF.

This clone was recorded only once. The chain links TRBV3-1 (or the pseudogene TRBV3-2) to TRBJ2-3; 13 positions match TRBD2. J gave up 2 bases and V 3 bases, and 11 bases lay outside the gene matches. Looked up from germline, CDR1 is LGHDT and CDR2 is YNNKEL (reference sequence). The CDR3 loop spans 19 amino acids. CDR3 DNA sequence: TGTGCCAGCAGCCACCAGATACTAGCGGGAGGGTACTTCACAGATACGCAGTATTTT. The encoded protein is CASSHQILAGGYFTDTQYF.

This chain's CDR3 is CASSAFPKTSGGLEETQYF. As DNA, the CDR3 is TGTGCCAGTAGTGCATTCCCGAAGACTAGCGGGGGGCTAGAAGAGACCCAGTACTTC. The rearrangement joins TRBV19 to TRBJ2-5, with 13 bases fitting TRBD2. The CDR3 runs to 19 residues. Germline CDR1 is LNHDA and CDR2 is SQIVND (reference sequence). The V segment lost 5 bases and the J segment 3 bases; nucleotides outside the gene matches: 15.

CDR3 sequence reads: CASSLAGGEAFF. DNA of the CDR3: TGTGCCAGCAGCTTAGCGGGGGGTGAAGCTTTCTTT. This chain links TRBV7-9 with TRBJ1-1; possible D gene TRBD1, 5 bases. V lost 0 bases to trimming and J lost 7 bases, with 6 bases between them. Germline CDR1 reads SEHNR; CDR2 reads FQNEAQ (reference sequence). CDR3 length equals 12 residues.

This chain links TRBV28 with TRBJ2-3; D unclear. CDR3 length: 13 amino acids. Trimming pared 8 bases from V and 2 bases from J, leaving 11 bases between. Per the germline V gene, CDR1 is MDHEN and CDR2 is SYDVKM. The chain's CDR3 is CASLHRNTDTQYF. CDR3 nucleotides: TGTGCCAGCTTGCACAGAAACACAGATACGCAGTATTTT.

This clone was seen only once. V is TRBV11-2 and J is TRBJ2-5, with TRBD2 identical over 8 bases. Per the germline V gene, CDR1 is SGHAT and CDR2 is FQNNGV. V was clipped by 3 bases and J by 0 bases; unmatched bases: 6. The CDR3 covers 16 residues. In DNA, the CDR3 is TGTGCCAGCAGCTTCCGGGCTAGCGGGTACCAAGAGACCCAGTACTTC. Protein sequence: CASSFRASGYQETQYF.

This chain links TRBV30 with TRBJ2-1; 7 bases match TRBD2. CDR3 size: 15 residues. The junction had 12 bases not matched to a gene; V was cut back by 3 bases and J by 7 bases. CDR1 and CDR2 from the germline V gene are GTSNPN and SVGIG (reference sequence). The CDR3: CAWRDPGGSLNEQFF. The DNA of the CDR3 is TGTGCCTGGAGGGACCCGGGCGGGAGTCTTAATGAGCAGTTCTTC. The whole variable domain, remainder taken from reference TRBV30 and TRBJ2-1, is SQTIHQWPATLVQPVGSPLSLECTVEGTSNPNLYWYRQAAGRGLQLLFYSVGIGQISSEVPQNLSASRPQDRQFILSSKKLLLSDSGFYLCAWRDPGGSLNEQFFGPGTRLTVL.

This clone was observed a handful of times. The gene calls are TRBV19 and TRBJ2-1; TRBD1 is a possible D gene (7 bases). V lost 7 bases and J lost 10, with 20 bases in between. The CDR3 consists of 14 residues. The V gene's germline CDR1 is LNHDA and CDR2 SQIVND (reference sequence). The CDR3 DNA follows: TGTGCCAGTAACTCCAGGGGGACCCTAGCGGAGCAGTTCTTC. It encodes CASNSRGTLAEQFF. Together with reference TRBV19 and TRBJ2-1, the CDR3 gives the full variable domain: DGGITQSPKYLFRKEGQNVTLSCEQNLNHDAMYWYRQDPGQGLRLIYYSQIVNDFQKGDIAEGYSVSREKKESFPLTVTSAQKNPTAFYLCASNSRGTLAEQFFGPGTRLTVL.

V is TRBV7-2 and J is TRBJ2-1; D is uncertain. V lost 3 bases and J 0 bases, leaving 9 bases between the germline ends. The CDR3 totals 15 residues. CDR1 and CDR2 (germline): SGHTA, FQGNSA. Written as DNA, the CDR3 is TGTGCCAGCAGCTTGGAGCGCAACTCCTACAATGAGCAGTTCTTC. Its translation is CASSLERNSYNEQFF.